The following is a TCR beta chain sequence with its context. Its antigen remains unknown. These data originate in a study of blood T cells in healthy people across ages. Notes on the study in general: Samples with more naive T cells showed higher observed beta diversity. Possibly, changes in expanded clonotypes were confounded because donor CMV status was unknown.

A J-beta primer mix and a sample-barcoded 5' primer were used in a second PCR of roughly 6 to 11 cycles. TCRdb used MiXCR to reprocess the 5' RACE reads, holding one entry per CDR3 protein. The table shows around 990,000 distinct CDR3 sequences, with around two fifths occurring only once. The donors, aged about 6 to 95, were healthy Caucasians from Russia. Each donor had 8.5 to 10 milliliters of peripheral blood drawn. Unmatched junction bases numbered 3, after V lost 0 bases and J lost 0 bases. Germline V gives CDR1 LGHDT, CDR2 YNNKEL (reference sequence). The CDR3 consists of 16 residues. Sequenced input: blood. The rearrangement links TRBV3-1 to TRBJ2-5; 8 positions match TRBD2. The clonotype originates from a man aged 18-30 years in good health. CDR3 sequence (DNA): TGTGCCAGCAGCCAAGATAGCGGGACGCACCAAGAGACCCAGTACTTC. As protein: CASSQDSGTHQETQYF.